These 8 T cell receptor beta chains were sequenced from one sample in a study of T cells in Graves' hyperthyroidism and ophthalmopathy. Amplification of TCR beta CDR3 regions was performed using RNA transcripts as template. HTBI primers were used for first-round RT-PCR of the TCR CDR3. TCRdb called the multiplex PCR reads again in MiXCR, with one record for every CDR3 protein. The top ten clones hold 30% of a sample with about 250,000 distinct CDR3 sequences, roughly 15% of them seen once. Sequenced material: blood. The receptor source for this set is a woman aged 45 to 65 with Graves' hyperthyroidism that later progressed to Graves' ophthalmopathy.

With respect to this clonotype: A read error may explain this, as a much larger clone is one base away. This chain uses TRBV15 with TRBJ2-5; perhaps TRBD2 as D (6 bases). Trimming pared 6 bases from V and 5 bases from J, leaving 16 bases between. The CDR3 covers 14 residues. Germline loops: CDR1 LNHNV, CDR2 YYDKDF (reference sequence). The CDR3 region has the DNA TGTGCCACCAGTTGCTGCGGGGTACGGGAGACCCAGTACTTC. Its translation is CATSCCGVRETQYF.

The rearrangement uses TRBV14 and TRBJ2-7; weak D call: TRBD2 (5 bases). Trimming cost V 0 bases and J 2 bases, with 8 bases left between them. Per germline, CDR1 SGHDN and CDR2 FVKESK. The CDR3 is 14 amino acids. In DNA form, the CDR3 reads TGTGCCAGCAGCCAAGACGAGGGAACCTACGAGCAGTACTTC. It translates to CASSQDEGTYEQYF.

A few counts support this clonotype. This sequence joins TRBV20-1 and TRBJ2-1, with D perhaps TRBD2 (6 bases). Trimming removed 4 bases from V and 10 bases from J, with 20 bases in between. CDR3 size: 14 residues. Germline V gene sequence: CDR1 DFQATT, CDR2 SNEGSKA (reference sequence). The DNA of the CDR3 is TGCAGTGCTATGAGACTAGGAGGTTATGGGGAGCAGTTCTTC. Translated, it gives CSAMRLGGYGEQFF.

This clonotype was seen at least ten times. The J gene is TRBJ2-2, the V gene TRBV2; D is ambiguous. This CDR3 has 16 amino acids. Trimming cost V 5 bases and J 6 bases, with 19 bases left between them. Germline V gives CDR1 SNHLY, CDR2 FYNNEI. Here the CDR3 reads CASSPSPGVRAGELFF. For the CDR3, the DNA is TGTGCCAGCAGTCCATCCCCCGGCGTTAGGGCCGGGGAGCTGTTTTTT.

The chain recombines TRBV9 with TRBJ1-5; D possibly corresponds to TRBD1 (6 bases). The V gene lost 3 bases and the J gene lost 5 bases, with 15 bases spanning the gap. The germline CDR1 and CDR2 sequences are SGDLS and YYNGEE. The CDR3 totals 15 residues. In nucleotides, the CDR3 is TGTGCCAGCAGCGAGGGGGGAAGGACGGATCAGCCCCAGCATTTT. As protein: CASSEGGRTDQPQHF.

A note on this clonotype: A much larger clone lies one base from this, so it may be a read error. The J gene is TRBJ2-4, the V gene TRBV28; 7 bases fit TRBD1. CDR3 size: 17 residues. Per the germline V gene, CDR1 is MDHEN and CDR2 is SYDVKM. As DNA, the CDR3 is TGTGCCAGCAGCTCTTTTAGGGGGCCAGGGATTGAAAACACTCAGTACTTC. Translated: CASSSFRGPGIENTQYF.

J is TRBJ2-7 and V is TRBV3-1; D call uncertain. Per germline, CDR1 LGHDT and CDR2 YNNKEL (reference sequence). V was pared by 1 base and J by 5 bases, with 15 bases between. CDR3 size: 15 residues. The CDR3, as DNA: TGTGCCAGCAGCCAAGGCCCCCTTACCGTAAACGAGCAGTACTTC. Amino acids: CASSQGPLTVNEQYF.

This clonotype was recorded many times. The rearrangement links TRBV9 to TRBJ2-7; the match to TRBD2 covers 9 bases. The CDR3 contains 17 residues. J gave up 5 bases and V 0 bases, and 12 bases lay outside the gene matches. The V gene's germline CDR1 is SGDLS and CDR2 YYNGEE. The CDR3 sequence is CASSVVMAGGPMDEQYF. The CDR3 region has the DNA TGTGCCAGCAGCGTAGTAATGGCGGGAGGGCCGATGGACGAGCAGTACTTC. Full variable domain (missing parts from reference TRBV9 and TRBJ2-7): DSGVTQTPKHLITATGQRVTLRCSPRSGDLSVYWYQQSLDQGLQFLIQYYNGEERAKGNILERFSAQQFPDLHSELNLSSLELGDSALYFCASSVVMAGGPMDEQYFGPGTRLTVT.